This T cell receptor beta chain was recovered during a study of a mutant IDH1 vaccine in newly diagnosed glioma. In the study overall: Either 4-6 weeks after radiotherapy alone or alongside temozolomide, vaccination was begun.

Sequencing was performed with immunoSEQ multiplex PCR; in TCRdb, only in-frame clones are kept and a portion is missing. The top ten hold under 7% of the sample, which has roughly 130,000 clones, roughly 78% seen once. The V gene end was trimmed by 8 bases and the J gene end by 4 bases; junction bases not matched to a gene: 10. CDR1 is SNHLY, CDR2 FYNNEI, per germline. This CDR3 region has 15 residues. This sample's time point: week 11, during vaccination. In every dose of vaccine, 300 ug of mutant IDH1 20-mer peptide was given alongside topical imiquimod. A note on this clone: As yet, its antigen is unknown.

The chain links TRBV2 to TRBJ2-3; TRBD2 aligns across 9 bases. The sequencing here drew on PBMCs, taken from a glioma patient whose treatment included an IDH1 peptide vaccine. The receptor comes from a man between 40 and 49 years old with glioma. Written as DNA, the CDR3 is TGTGCCAGCGTGAACGGGGCTAGCGGGGCAGATACGCAGTATTTT. This gives the protein CASVNGASGADTQYF.